This T cell receptor beta chain was retrieved from a study of blood T cell repertoires in COVID-19. Clones were sequenced by immunoSEQ multiplex PCR, and TCRdb holds only the in-frame ones, with some missing. The sample has roughly 520,000 clones, approximately 88% seen once. After removal of 5 bases from V and 7 bases from J, the junction contained 10 bases not matched to a gene. This CDR3 has 15 residues. Germline lookup yields CDR1 SEHNR and CDR2 FQNEAQ (reference sequence). Participant reports of clinical history set cohort assignment. The table lists this clone with a count of one. The sample comprised PBMCs or T cells enriched from blood (not recorded which). The chain recombines TRBV7-9 with TRBJ1-2, with 10 nucleotides matching TRBD1. The sequence derives from a woman aged 40-49 years who had recovered from COVID-19. DNA for the CDR3: TGTGCCAGCAGCAGTGCCGGGACAGGGGTCTCTGGCTACACCTTC. Protein product: CASSSAGTGVSGYTF.